A selection of T cell receptor beta chains follows, all from one sample in a study of T-cell reconstitution after alpha-beta-depleted transplantation in children. From the PCR reads, TCRdb called clonotypes with MiXCR, one entry per CDR3 protein. This table holds a few hundred thousand distinct CDR3 sequences, 27% found once. Sequenced here: PBMCs, sampled before TCRalphabeta/CD19-depleted stem cell transplant. These receptors all come from a boy under two years old with Wiskott-Aldrich syndrome, due to receive a stem cell transplant. Both conserved end residues are part of each CDR3. A D gene is named only where the DNA matches it firmly. A row's size may be missing; if present it is once, few, many or a size class.

TRBV4-1,TRBJ1-5,.,.,CASSQDSPPGLYPQHF,TGCGCCAGCAGCCAAGATAGTCCGCCCGGTCTTTATCCCCAGCATTTT
TRBV11-2,TRBJ2-1,.,.,CASSFAGVSYNEQFF,TGTGCCAGCAGTTTCGCAGGGGTCTCCTACAATGAGCAGTTCTTC
TRBV19,TRBJ2-5,once,TRBD2,CASAFKRDSRETQYF,TGTGCCAGTGCCTTTAAGCGGGATTCGCGAGAGACCCAGTACTTC
TRBV6-1,TRBJ1-5,.,TRBD1,CASRFTGGNQPQHF,TGTGCCAGCAGATTTACAGGGGGCAATCAGCCCCAGCATTTT
TRBV5-1,TRBJ2-3,few,.,CASSLGPNTQYF,TGCGCCAGCAGCTTGGGACCGAATACGCAGTATTTT
TRBV4-1,TRBJ1-2,few,.,CASATNYGYTF,TGCGCCAGCGCTACGAACTATGGCTACACCTTC
TRBV18,TRBJ2-5,few,.,CASSPLQGRETQYF,TGTGCCAGCTCACCCCTACAGGGTCGGGAGACCCAGTACTTC
TRBV18,TRBJ2-7,.,TRBD1,CASSPRTGTGSYEQYF,TGTGCCAGCTCACCGCGAACCGGGACAGGGTCTTACGAGCAGTACTTC
TRBV29-1,TRBJ2-5,.,TRBD1,CSAPDRVRQETQYF,TGCAGCGCTCCGGACAGGGTACGTCAAGAGACCCAGTACTTC
TRBV2,TRBJ2-1,.,.,CATSPASSYNEQFF,TGTGCCACCTCTCCCGCGAGCTCCTACAATGAGCAGTTCTTC
TRBV27,TRBJ2-3,.,TRBD2,CASSSGRSDTQYF,TGTGCCAGCAGTTCCGGGAGGAGTGATACGCAGTATTTT
TRBV4-2,TRBJ1-5,few,.,CASSQDKSNSNQPQHF,TGTGCCAGCAGCCAAGATAAGAGTAACAGCAATCAGCCCCAGCATTTT
TRBV5-5,TRBJ2-1,.,.,CASSLEAGAAAYNEQFF,TGTGCCAGCAGCTTGGAGGCGGGGGCAGCGGCCTACAATGAGCAGTTCTTC
TRBV27,TRBJ2-7,.,TRBD1,CASSLSDRGPYEQYF,TGTGCCAGCAGTTTATCCGACAGGGGGCCGTACGAGCAGTACTTC
TRBV10-3,TRBJ2-1,.,TRBD2,CAIRGELGREIPYEQFF,TGTGCCATCAGAGGTGAACTGGGGCGGGAGATACCGTATGAGCAGTTCTTC
TRBV20-1,TRBJ2-7,.,TRBD2,CSVAGRAYEQYF,TGCAGTGTGGCGGGGAGGGCCTACGAGCAGTACTTC
TRBV7-9,TRBJ1-2,few,.,CASSLLGAGYTF,TGTGCCAGCAGCTTACTGGGGGCTGGCTACACCTTC
TRBV5-1,TRBJ2-5,few,.,CASSLAGSWGETQYF,TGCGCCAGCAGCTTGGCCGGGAGTTGGGGAGAGACCCAGTACTTC
TRBV5-1,TRBJ2-3,few,.,CASSLTGTTTDTQYF,TGCGCCAGCAGCTTAACCGGGACCACCACAGATACGCAGTATTTT